Included here is one T cell receptor (beta chain) sequence, with context. Its cognate antigen is unknown. Co-extracted RNA and DNA came from around 18-30 mg of unsorted bulk tissue. The patients, who had chronic HBV infection, were treatment-naive (untreated). With approximately 470 ng total RNA as template and a constant-region primer, TCR beta cDNA was made. Sequencing libraries for TCR beta derived from three nested multiplex PCR rounds that used slightly modified ARM-PCR. A C-beta reverse primer was combined with TRBV1-TRBV30 forward primers in the first two PCR rounds, and each round had roughly 9 cycles. Via MiXCR, TCRdb re-called the multiplex PCR reads, giving one row per CDR3 protein. Of about 44,000 distinct CDR3 sequences in the sample, 75% are singletons; the top ten hold more than 35%. Germline V CDR1 and CDR2: SGHAT, FQDESV (reference sequence). This CDR3 has 14 residues. V shed 5 bases and J shed 0 bases, with 11 bases lying between them.

The source of the sample is a study of tumor-infiltrating lymphocytes in primary liver carcinoma. General observations from the study: Tumor top-250-clone fractions significantly exceeded those of blood (p = 0.039).

Sequencing input: tumor-adjacent normal liver tissue. The genes are TRBV11-1 and TRBJ2-7, with D uncertain. The receptor was isolated from a woman aged 25 to 39 with primary liver carcinoma and hepatitis B virus infection. The CDR3 protein is CASSMATASYEQYF. Written as DNA, the CDR3 is TGTGCCAGCAGCATGGCTACGGCCTCCTACGAGCAGTACTTC. Drawing the rest from reference TRBV11-1 and TRBJ2-7, the complete variable domain is EAEVAQSPRYKITEKSQAVAFWCDPISGHATLYWYRQILGQGPELLVQFQDESVVDDSQLPKDRFSAERLKGVDSTLKIQPAELGDSAMYLCASSMATASYEQYFGPGTRLTVT.